This T cell receptor (beta chain) was recovered during a study of T cells in Graves' hyperthyroidism and ophthalmopathy. The source material, RNA transcripts, was used to amplify TCR beta CDR3 regions. HTBI primers were employed in a first-round RT-PCR of the TCR CDR3. TCRdb passed the multiplex PCR reads through MiXCR, listing each CDR3 protein once. Of roughly 420,000 distinct CDR3 sequences in the sample, more than 15% were seen once. Germline-derived CDR1 and CDR2 are SNHLY and FYNNEI. The ends were cut back, 2 bases at V and 8 bases at J, with 12 bases in the middle. The CDR3 consists of 13 residues.

This rearrangement joins TRBV2 to TRBJ1-2; D gene ambiguous. This clonotype originated in a woman in her late teens or twenties with Graves' hyperthyroidism. Sequencing input: blood. The CDR3 nucleotides read TGTGCCAGCAGTGAAACGAGGATCGGAGGCTACACCTTC. Its protein product is CASSETRIGGYTF.